This T cell receptor (beta chain) appears in the sequencing data of a study of cytomegalovirus exposure and HLA in healthy donors. The germline CDR1 and CDR2 sequences are GTSNPN and SVGIG (reference sequence). The V end was cut by 0 bases, the J end by 6 bases, with 17 bases between. The CDR3 extends over 15 amino acids. 60 Vbeta and 13 Jbeta primers were used in PCR. Data came from immunoSEQ multiplex PCR; TCRdb stores just in-frame clones and leaves some out. In the table there are under 170,000 clones, around 75% of which are singletons. The rearrangement joins TRBV30 to TRBJ1-1; possibly TRBD1 for D (5 bases). Sequencing was done on a sample of PBMCs. The sequence came from a human donor in good health. The CDR3 here is CAWSVPGLLGAEAFF. The DNA of the CDR3 is TGTGCCTGGAGTGTCCCGGGACTCCTCGGGGCTGAAGCTTTCTTT.